This T cell receptor beta chain was documented in a study of T cells in Graves' hyperthyroidism and ophthalmopathy. Study conclusions and caveats: Most clonotypes that expanded in the thyroid above 0.001 also showed up in blood. A model of 13 V-J pairs discriminated ophthalmopathy from stable hyperthyroidism.

Ophthalmopathy cases met thresholds of Clinical Activity Score at least 3, NOSPECS grade at least 4 and duration under 3 months. The germline CDR1 and CDR2 sequences are WNHNN and SYGVQD (reference sequence). The CDR3 extends over 11 amino acids. V was clipped by 2 bases and J by 5 bases, with 1 base between them. Details on this clonotype: The antigen remains unidentified.

Amplification of TCR beta CDR3 regions was performed using RNA transcripts as template. The TCR CDR3 first-round RT-PCR relied on the HTBI primer set. A single record per CDR3 protein comes from TCRdb applying MiXCR to the multiplex PCR reads. The table lists 200,000 to 250,000 distinct CDR3 sequences, 15% to 20% of them singletons. The sample taken for sequencing was blood. The TCR comes from a woman aged 18-30 years with Graves' ophthalmopathy. V usage is TRBV10-1 and J usage is TRBJ2-1; D unresolved. The CDR3 protein is CASSENNEQFF. In DNA form, the CDR3 reads TGCGCCAGCAGTGAGAACAATGAGCAGTTCTTC.